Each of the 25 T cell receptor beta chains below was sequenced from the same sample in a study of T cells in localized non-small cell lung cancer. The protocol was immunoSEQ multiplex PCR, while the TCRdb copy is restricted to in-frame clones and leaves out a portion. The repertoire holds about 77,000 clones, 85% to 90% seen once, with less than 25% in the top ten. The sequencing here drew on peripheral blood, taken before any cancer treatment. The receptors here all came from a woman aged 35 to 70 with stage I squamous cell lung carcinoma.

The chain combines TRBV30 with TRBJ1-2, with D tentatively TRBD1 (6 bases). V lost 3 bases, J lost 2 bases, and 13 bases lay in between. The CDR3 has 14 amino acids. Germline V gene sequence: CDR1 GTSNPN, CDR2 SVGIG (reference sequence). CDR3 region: CAWRGARGNYGYTF. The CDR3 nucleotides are TGTGCCTGGAGGGGGGCGCGGGGAAACTATGGCTACACCTTC.

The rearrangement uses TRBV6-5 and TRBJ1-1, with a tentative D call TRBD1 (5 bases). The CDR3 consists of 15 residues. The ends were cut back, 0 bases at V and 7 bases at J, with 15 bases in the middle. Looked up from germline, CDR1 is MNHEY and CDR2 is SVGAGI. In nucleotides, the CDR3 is TGTGCCAGCAGTTACTCGAACCGGGACGGGTATGAAGCTTTCTTT. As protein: CASSYSNRDGYEAFF.

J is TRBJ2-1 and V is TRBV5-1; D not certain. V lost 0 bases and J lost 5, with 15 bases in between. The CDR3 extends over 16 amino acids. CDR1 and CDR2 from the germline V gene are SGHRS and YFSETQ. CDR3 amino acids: CASSLVPQFGNNEQFF. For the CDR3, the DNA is TGCGCCAGCAGCTTGGTTCCACAGTTTGGCAACAATGAGCAGTTCTTC.

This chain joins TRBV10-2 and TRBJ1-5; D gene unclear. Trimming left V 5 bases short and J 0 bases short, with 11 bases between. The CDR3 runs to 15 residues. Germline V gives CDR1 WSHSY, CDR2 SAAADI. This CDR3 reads CASSPTGNSNQPQHF. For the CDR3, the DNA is TGCGCCAGCAGTCCAACGGGGAATAGCAATCAGCCCCAGCATTTT.

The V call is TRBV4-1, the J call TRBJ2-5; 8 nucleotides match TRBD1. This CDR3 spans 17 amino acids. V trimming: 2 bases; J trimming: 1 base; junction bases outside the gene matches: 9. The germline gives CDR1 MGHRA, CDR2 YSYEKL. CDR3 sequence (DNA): TGCGCCAGCAGCCAATATCACCGGACAGGGACCCAAGAGACCCAGTACTTC. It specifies CASSQYHRTGTQETQYF.

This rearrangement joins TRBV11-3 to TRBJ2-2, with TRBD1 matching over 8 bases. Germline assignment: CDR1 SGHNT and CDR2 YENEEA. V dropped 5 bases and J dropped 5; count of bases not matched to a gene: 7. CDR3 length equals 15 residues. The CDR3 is CASSPGQGTTGELFF. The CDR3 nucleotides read TGTGCCAGCAGCCCCGGACAGGGAACGACCGGGGAGCTGTTTTTT.

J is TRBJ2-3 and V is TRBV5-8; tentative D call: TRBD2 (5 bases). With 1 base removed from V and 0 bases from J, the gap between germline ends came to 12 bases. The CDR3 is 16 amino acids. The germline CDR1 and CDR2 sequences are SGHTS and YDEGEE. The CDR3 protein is CASSLPRGTSTDTQYF. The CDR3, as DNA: TGTGCCAGCAGCTTGCCCCGGGGAACTAGCACAGATACGCAGTATTTT.

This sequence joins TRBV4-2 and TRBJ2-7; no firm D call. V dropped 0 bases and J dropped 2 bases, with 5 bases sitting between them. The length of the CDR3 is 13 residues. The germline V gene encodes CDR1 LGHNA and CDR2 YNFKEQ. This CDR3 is CASSQDGPYEQYF. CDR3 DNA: TGTGCCAGCAGCCAAGATGGCCCCTACGAGCAGTACTTC.

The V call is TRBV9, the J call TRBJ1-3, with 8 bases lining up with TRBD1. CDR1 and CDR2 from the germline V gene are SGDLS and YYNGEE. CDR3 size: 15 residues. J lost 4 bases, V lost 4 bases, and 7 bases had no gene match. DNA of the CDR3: TGTGCCAGCAGCCCATCTGGGACAGGAGGAAACACCATATATTTT. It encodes CASSPSGTGGNTIYF.

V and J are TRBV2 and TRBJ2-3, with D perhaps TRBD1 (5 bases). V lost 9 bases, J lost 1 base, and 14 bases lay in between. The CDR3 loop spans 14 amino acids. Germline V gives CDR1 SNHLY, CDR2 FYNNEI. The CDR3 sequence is CASTQDTGTDTQYF. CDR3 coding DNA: TGTGCCAGTACCCAGGACACCGGCACAGATACGCAGTATTTT. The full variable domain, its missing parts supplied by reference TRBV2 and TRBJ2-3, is EPEVTQTPSHQVTQMGQEVILRCVPISNHLYFYWYRQILGQKVEFLVSFYNNEISEKSEIFDDQFSVERPDGSNFTLKIRSTKLEDSAMYFCASTQDTGTDTQYFGPGTRLTVL.

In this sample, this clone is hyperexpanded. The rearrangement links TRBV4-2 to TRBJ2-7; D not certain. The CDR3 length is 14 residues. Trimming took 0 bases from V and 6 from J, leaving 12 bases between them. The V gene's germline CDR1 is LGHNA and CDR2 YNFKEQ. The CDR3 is CASSQDGERFEQYF. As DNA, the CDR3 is TGTGCCAGCAGCCAAGACGGCGAGCGTTTCGAGCAGTACTTC.

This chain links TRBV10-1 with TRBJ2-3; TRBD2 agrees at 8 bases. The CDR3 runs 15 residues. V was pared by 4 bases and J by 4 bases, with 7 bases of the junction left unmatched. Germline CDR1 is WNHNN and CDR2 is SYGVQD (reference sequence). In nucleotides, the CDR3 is TGCGCCAGCAGTGGTACGGGGGGGCCCGCAGATACGCAGTATTTT. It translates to CASSGTGGPADTQYF.

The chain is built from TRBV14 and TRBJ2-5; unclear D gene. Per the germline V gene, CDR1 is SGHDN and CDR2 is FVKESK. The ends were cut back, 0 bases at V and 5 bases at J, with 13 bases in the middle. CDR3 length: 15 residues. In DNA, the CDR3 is TGTGCCAGCAGCCAAGATCTAGGGCCAAGGGAGACCCAGTACTTC. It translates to CASSQDLGPRETQYF. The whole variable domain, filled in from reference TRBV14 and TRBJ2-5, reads EAGVTQFPSHSVIEKGQTVTLRCDPISGHDNLYWYRRVMGKEIKFLLHFVKESKQDESGMPNNRFLAERTGGTYSTLKVQPAELEDSGVYFCASSQDLGPRETQYFGPGTRLLVL.

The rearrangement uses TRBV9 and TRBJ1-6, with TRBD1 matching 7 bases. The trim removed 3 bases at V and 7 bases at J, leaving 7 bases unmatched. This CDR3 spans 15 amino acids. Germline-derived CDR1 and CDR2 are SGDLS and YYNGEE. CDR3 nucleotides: TGTGCCAGCAGCGCGTCCGGGACAGAGAATTCACCCCTCCACTTT. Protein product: CASSASGTENSPLHF.

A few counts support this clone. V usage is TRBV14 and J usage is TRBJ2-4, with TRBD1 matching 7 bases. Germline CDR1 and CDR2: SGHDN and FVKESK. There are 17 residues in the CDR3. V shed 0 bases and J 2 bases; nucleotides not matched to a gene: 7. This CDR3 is CASSQDTGAGTKNIQYF. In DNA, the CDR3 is TGTGCCAGCAGCCAAGACACAGGGGCAGGGACCAAAAACATTCAGTACTTC. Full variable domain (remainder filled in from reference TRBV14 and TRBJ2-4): EAGVTQFPSHSVIEKGQTVTLRCDPISGHDNLYWYRRVMGKEIKFLLHFVKESKQDESGMPNNRFLAERTGGTYSTLKVQPAELEDSGVYFCASSQDTGAGTKNIQYFGAGTRLSVL.

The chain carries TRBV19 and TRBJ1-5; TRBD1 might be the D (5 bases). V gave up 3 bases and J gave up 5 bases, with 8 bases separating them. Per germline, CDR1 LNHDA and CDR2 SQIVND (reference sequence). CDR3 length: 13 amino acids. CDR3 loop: CASSMRGDQPQHF. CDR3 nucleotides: TGTGCCAGTAGTATGAGGGGCGATCAGCCCCAGCATTTT. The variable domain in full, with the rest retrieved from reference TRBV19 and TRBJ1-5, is DGGITQSPKYLFRKEGQNVTLSCEQNLNHDAMYWYRQDPGQGLRLIYYSQIVNDFQKGDIAEGYSVSREKKESFPLTVTSAQKNPTAFYLCASSMRGDQPQHFGDGTRLSIL.

In nucleotides, the CDR3 is TGTGCCAGCAGACCAACCGGCGGGGGGCAGACTGGAAACACCATATATTTT. Translated, it gives CASRPTGGGQTGNTIYF. The chain combines TRBV7-9 with TRBJ1-3; D possibly corresponds to TRBD1 (6 bases). This CDR3 comprises 17 residues. The germline V and J ends were trimmed by 6 bases and 2 bases, with 20 bases remaining between them. CDR1 is SEHNR and CDR2 is FQNEAQ in the germline V gene (reference sequence).

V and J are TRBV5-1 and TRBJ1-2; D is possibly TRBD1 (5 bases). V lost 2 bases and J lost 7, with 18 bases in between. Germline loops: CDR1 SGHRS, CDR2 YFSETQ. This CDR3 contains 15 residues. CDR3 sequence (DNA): TGCGCCAGCAGCTTCAACGGGGGGACCCTCCGTGGCTACACCTTC. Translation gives CASSFNGGTLRGYTF.

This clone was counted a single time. The CDR3: CASSPDRANTGELFF. In nucleotides, the CDR3 is TGTGCCAGCAGCCCGGACAGGGCGAACACCGGGGAGCTGTTTTTT. This chain connects TRBV2 to TRBJ2-2; 8 positions agree with TRBD1. This CDR3 has 15 residues. CDR1 and CDR2 (germline): SNHLY, FYNNEI. V lost 6 bases to trimming and J lost 0 bases; unmatched junction nucleotides: 3. Full variable domain (missing parts from reference TRBV2 and TRBJ2-2): EPEVTQTPSHQVTQMGQEVILRCVPISNHLYFYWYRQILGQKVEFLVSFYNNEISEKSEIFDDQFSVERPDGSNFTLKIRSTKLEDSAMYFCASSPDRANTGELFFGEGSRLTVL.

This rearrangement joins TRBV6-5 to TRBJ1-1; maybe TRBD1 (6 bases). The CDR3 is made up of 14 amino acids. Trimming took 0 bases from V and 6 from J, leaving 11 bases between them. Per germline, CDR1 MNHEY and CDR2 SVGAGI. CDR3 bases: TGTGCCAGCAGTTACTCGAGGGGGGGGGCTGAAGCTTTCTTT. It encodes CASSYSRGGAEAFF.

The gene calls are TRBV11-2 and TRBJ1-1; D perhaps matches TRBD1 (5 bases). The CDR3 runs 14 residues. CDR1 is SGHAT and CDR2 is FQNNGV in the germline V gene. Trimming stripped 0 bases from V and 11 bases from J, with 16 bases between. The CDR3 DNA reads TGTGCCAGCAGCTTAGAACCTTCGGGGCTAAGGGCTTTCTTT. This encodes CASSLEPSGLRAFF.

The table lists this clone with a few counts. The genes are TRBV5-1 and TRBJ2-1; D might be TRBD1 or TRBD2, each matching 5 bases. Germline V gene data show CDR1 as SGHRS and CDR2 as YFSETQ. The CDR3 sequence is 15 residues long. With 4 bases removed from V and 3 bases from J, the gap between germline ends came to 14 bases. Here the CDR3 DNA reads TGCGCCAGCAGCCTTACGAGGGGCAGCTACAATGAGCAGTTCTTC. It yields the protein CASSLTRGSYNEQFF.

The CDR3 region is CASSSPQGYEQYF. The CDR3 bases are TGTGCCAGCAGCTCTCCGCAGGGCTACGAGCAGTACTTC. The chain couples TRBV5-4 to TRBJ2-7, with D perhaps matching TRBD1 (5 bases). The CDR3 has 13 amino acids. CDR1 and CDR2 (germline): SGHNT, YYREEE (reference sequence). Trimming cost V 3 bases and J 3 bases, with 10 bases left between them.

Here the CDR3 reads CASDRGGFDEQYF. The CDR3 bases are TGTGCCAGCGACAGGGGCGGGTTCGACGAGCAGTACTTC. This chain connects TRBV2 to TRBJ2-7, with TRBD1 identical over 8 bases. Germline CDR1 and CDR2: SNHLY and FYNNEI. Unmatched junction bases numbered 8, after V lost 8 bases and J lost 5 bases. This CDR3 comprises 13 residues.

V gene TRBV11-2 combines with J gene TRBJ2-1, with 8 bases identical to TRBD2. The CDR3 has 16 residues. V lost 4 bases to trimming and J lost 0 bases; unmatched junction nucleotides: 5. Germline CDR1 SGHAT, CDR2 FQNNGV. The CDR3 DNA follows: TGTGCCAGCAGCTCGGAGCGGGGGAGCTCCTACAATGAGCAGTTCTTC. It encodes CASSSERGSSYNEQFF.